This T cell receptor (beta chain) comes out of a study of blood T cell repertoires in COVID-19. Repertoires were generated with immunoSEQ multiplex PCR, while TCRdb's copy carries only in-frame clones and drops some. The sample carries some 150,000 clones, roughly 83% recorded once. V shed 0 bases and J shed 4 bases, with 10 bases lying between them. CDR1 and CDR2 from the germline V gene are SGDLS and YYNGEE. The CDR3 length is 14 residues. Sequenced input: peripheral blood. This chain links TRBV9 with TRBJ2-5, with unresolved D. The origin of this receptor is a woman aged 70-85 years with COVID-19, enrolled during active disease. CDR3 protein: CASSVGSRLETQYF. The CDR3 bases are TGTGCCAGCAGCGTAGGCTCTAGGTTAGAGACCCAGTACTTC.